These T cell receptor beta chains were read from a single sample in a study of Graves' ophthalmopathy and Graves' hyperthyroidism. Each CDR3 protein gets one entry after TCRdb re-called the multiplex PCR reads with MiXCR. This sample has hundreds of thousands of distinct CDR3 sequences, with over 20% found just once. Sequenced material: peripheral blood. The receptors originated from a young woman with stable Graves' hyperthyroidism. Both conserved end residues are part of each CDR3. Fields, in order: CDR3 DNA, CDR3 protein, D gene, J gene, clone size, V gene. A D gene is named only where the DNA matches it firmly. Where a row states a size, it is once, few, many or the class of an expanded clone; other rows omit it.

cdr3_nt: TGTGCCAGCAGCCGGTTTGGCAGGGGAGAGACCCAGTACTTC
cdr3_aa: CASSRFGRGETQYF
d_call: -
j_call: TRBJ2-5
clone_size: -
v_call: TRBV3-1

cdr3_nt: TGTGCCAGCGTCTCGTATGGGCCGCTGAGGACCCAGTACTTC
cdr3_aa: CASVSYGPLRTQYF
d_call: -
j_call: TRBJ2-5
clone_size: many
v_call: TRBV6-2/TRBV6-3

cdr3_nt: TGTGCCACCAGCACAGGTCGGACAGTTCCTGGCTACACCTTC
cdr3_aa: CATSTGRTVPGYTF
d_call: -
j_call: TRBJ1-2
clone_size: many
v_call: TRBV15

cdr3_nt: TGTGCCACCTCTGCGAGGGGCCACGAGCAGTACTTC
cdr3_aa: CATSARGHEQYF
d_call: -
j_call: TRBJ2-7
clone_size: -
v_call: TRBV6-1

cdr3_nt: TGTGCCAGCACCGAAAGCGGGGGTAACACTGAAGCTTTCTTT
cdr3_aa: CASTESGGNTEAFF
d_call: -
j_call: TRBJ1-1
clone_size: many
v_call: TRBV11-3

cdr3_nt: TGCAGTGCGGTTCAAGGAGCCCAAGAGACCCAGTACTTC
cdr3_aa: CSAVQGAQETQYF
d_call: -
j_call: TRBJ2-5
clone_size: -
v_call: TRBV20-1

cdr3_nt: TGTGCCAGCAGTGTGTTTTATCGGGGCGAGCAGTACTTC
cdr3_aa: CASSVFYRGEQYF
d_call: -
j_call: TRBJ2-7
clone_size: -
v_call: TRBV2

cdr3_nt: TGCAGTGCTACCCCGACTAGCGGGGGGGCCTACGAGCAGTACTTC
cdr3_aa: CSATPTSGGAYEQYF
d_call: TRBD2
j_call: TRBJ2-7
clone_size: -
v_call: TRBV20-1

cdr3_nt: TGCAGCGTTGAAGATCGTGGGGGGGCCTACGAGCAGTACTTC
cdr3_aa: CSVEDRGGAYEQYF
d_call: TRBD2
j_call: TRBJ2-7
clone_size: -
v_call: TRBV29-1

cdr3_nt: TGTGCCAGCAGTGAGAGGAGGGGGTACAAGCAGTACTTC
cdr3_aa: CASSERRGYKQYF
d_call: -
j_call: TRBJ2-7
clone_size: many
v_call: TRBV2

cdr3_nt: TGTGCCAGCAGTTACCTCTCCACCGGGGAGCTGTTTTTT
cdr3_aa: CASSYLSTGELFF
d_call: -
j_call: TRBJ2-2
clone_size: many
v_call: TRBV6-5

cdr3_nt: TGTGCCATCAGTGGGTCGATGGGACAGGGATCTTCACCCCTCCACTTT
cdr3_aa: CAISGSMGQGSSPLHF
d_call: TRBD1
j_call: TRBJ1-6
clone_size: many
v_call: TRBV10-3

cdr3_nt: TGTGCCAGCAGTTCCAGGGATCCTCGCGCCTACGAGCAGTACTTC
cdr3_aa: CASSSRDPRAYEQYF
d_call: -
j_call: TRBJ2-7
clone_size: -
v_call: TRBV12-3/TRBV12-4

cdr3_nt: TGTGCCACCAGCAGATCATCCTTAGGGACAGGCCTTTACGAGCAGTACTTC
cdr3_aa: CATSRSSLGTGLYEQYF
d_call: TRBD1
j_call: TRBJ2-7
clone_size: -
v_call: TRBV15

cdr3_nt: TGTGCCAGCAGTGACGGGGATTATGGCTACACCTTC
cdr3_aa: CASSDGDYGYTF
d_call: -
j_call: TRBJ1-2
clone_size: many
v_call: TRBV6-1

cdr3_nt: TGTGCCAGCAGTTACTCCACAGGAGGGCAGTACTTC
cdr3_aa: CASSYSTGGQYF
d_call: -
j_call: TRBJ2-7
clone_size: many
v_call: TRBV6-2/TRBV6-3

cdr3_nt: TGTGCCAGCAGCCCAGCTTGGAGTCTGAACACCGGGGAGCTGTTTTTT
cdr3_aa: CASSPAWSLNTGELFF
d_call: -
j_call: TRBJ2-2
clone_size: many
v_call: TRBV7-9

cdr3_nt: TGTGCCAGCAGTTACGCCCATCCGACTAGCGGACTCCAAGAGACCCAGTACTTC
cdr3_aa: CASSYAHPTSGLQETQYF
d_call: TRBD2
j_call: TRBJ2-5
clone_size: many
v_call: TRBV6-9

cdr3_nt: TGTGCCAGCAGTTCCCTCGGCGAGGAGCAGTACTTC
cdr3_aa: CASSSLGEEQYF
d_call: -
j_call: TRBJ2-7
clone_size: -
v_call: TRBV6-5

cdr3_nt: TGTGCCAGTAGTATAACTAGGGGACGGCTAAGCCAGTCCCAGCATTTT
cdr3_aa: CASSITRGRLSQSQHF
d_call: -
j_call: TRBJ1-5
clone_size: -
v_call: TRBV19

cdr3_nt: TGTGCCAGCGGACAGGATAATTCACCCCTCCACTTT
cdr3_aa: CASGQDNSPLHF
d_call: TRBD1
j_call: TRBJ1-6
clone_size: -
v_call: TRBV2

cdr3_nt: TGCAGCGTTCAACAGACCTCCCGGGAGCAGTACTTC
cdr3_aa: CSVQQTSREQYF
d_call: -
j_call: TRBJ2-7
clone_size: -
v_call: TRBV29-1

cdr3_nt: TGTGCCAGCAGCCCTGGACTAGAGAGTGAGACCCAGTACTTC
cdr3_aa: CASSPGLESETQYF
d_call: TRBD2
j_call: TRBJ2-5
clone_size: many
v_call: TRBV6-2/TRBV6-3

cdr3_nt: TGTGCCAGCAGTCCCCCCAATTCCGGGACCAAAGGGGGCGAGCAGTACTTC
cdr3_aa: CASSPPNSGTKGGEQYF
d_call: -
j_call: TRBJ2-7
clone_size: many
v_call: TRBV27

cdr3_nt: TGTGCCAGCAGTTTGATAGGGGAGTATGGTTACACCTTC
cdr3_aa: CASSLIGEYGYTF
d_call: -
j_call: TRBJ1-2
clone_size: -
v_call: TRBV6-2/TRBV6-3

cdr3_nt: TGTGCCAGCAGTCCAGGGGGTCTCTATGGCTACACCTTC
cdr3_aa: CASSPGGLYGYTF
d_call: TRBD1
j_call: TRBJ1-2
clone_size: many
v_call: TRBV2

cdr3_nt: TGCAGTGCTAGGAACCCCATGAACACTGAAGCTTTCTTT
cdr3_aa: CSARNPMNTEAFF
d_call: -
j_call: TRBJ1-1
clone_size: many
v_call: TRBV20-1

cdr3_nt: TGTGCCAGCAGCCAAGCGGGTAATACGCAGTATTTT
cdr3_aa: CASSQAGNTQYF
d_call: -
j_call: TRBJ2-3
clone_size: -
v_call: TRBV3-1

cdr3_nt: TGTGCCAGCAGTTACTCAGGAGGGGGAAAGTCCTATGGCTACACCTTC
cdr3_aa: CASSYSGGGKSYGYTF
d_call: -
j_call: TRBJ1-2
clone_size: -
v_call: TRBV6-5

cdr3_nt: TGTGCCAGCAGCTTATCGGATACAGGACGCAACTATGGCTACACCTTC
cdr3_aa: CASSLSDTGRNYGYTF
d_call: -
j_call: TRBJ1-2
clone_size: many
v_call: TRBV13

cdr3_nt: TGCAGTGCTATTACAGGGGGACATACCAATCAGCCCCAGCATTTT
cdr3_aa: CSAITGGHTNQPQHF
d_call: TRBD1
j_call: TRBJ1-5
clone_size: -
v_call: TRBV20-1

cdr3_nt: TGTGCCAGCAGTTACGGGGGTACGGATCAAGAGACCCAGTACTTC
cdr3_aa: CASSYGGTDQETQYF
d_call: -
j_call: TRBJ2-5
clone_size: many
v_call: TRBV6-2/TRBV6-3

cdr3_nt: TGCAGTGCTCACGGTCGGGGTAATAATTCACCCCTCCACTTT
cdr3_aa: CSAHGRGNNSPLHF
d_call: -
j_call: TRBJ1-6
clone_size: -
v_call: TRBV20-1

cdr3_nt: TGTGCCAGCAGACCCCGCGGGGGTGCTGGCTACACCTTC
cdr3_aa: CASRPRGGAGYTF
d_call: -
j_call: TRBJ1-2
clone_size: many
v_call: TRBV27

cdr3_nt: TGCAGTGCTAGACCATCGACAGGGGTGGCGGGAAACACCATATATTTT
cdr3_aa: CSARPSTGVAGNTIYF
d_call: TRBD1
j_call: TRBJ1-3
clone_size: many
v_call: TRBV20-1

cdr3_nt: TGTGCCAGTAGTGCCCGACGGTTTAGGGAGACCCAGTACTTC
cdr3_aa: CASSARRFRETQYF
d_call: -
j_call: TRBJ2-5
clone_size: many
v_call: TRBV19

cdr3_nt: TGCAGTGCTAGAGTTCGGGGGTGGTACGAGCAGTACTTC
cdr3_aa: CSARVRGWYEQYF
d_call: -
j_call: TRBJ2-7
clone_size: many
v_call: TRBV20-1

cdr3_nt: TGTGCCAGCAGTCCCTCCGGACAGGGATCCTACGAGCAGTACTTC
cdr3_aa: CASSPSGQGSYEQYF
d_call: TRBD1
j_call: TRBJ2-7
clone_size: few
v_call: TRBV6-1

cdr3_nt: -
cdr3_aa: CASSSSTSGQETQYF
d_call: -
j_call: TRBJ2-5
clone_size: -
v_call: TRBV12-3/TRBV12-4

cdr3_nt: TGTGCCAGCAGTGAAGCGGACAGGGGGCGAAGAACTGAAGCTTTCTTT
cdr3_aa: CASSEADRGRRTEAFF
d_call: TRBD1
j_call: TRBJ1-1
clone_size: -
v_call: TRBV6-1

cdr3_nt: TGTGCCAGCAGTTCCTGGACTAGCGGGAGCGGCGAGACCCAGTACTTC
cdr3_aa: CASSSWTSGSGETQYF
d_call: TRBD2
j_call: TRBJ2-5
clone_size: many
v_call: TRBV7-9

cdr3_nt: TGTGCCACCAGTGATTTGACAGGATCAAAGGAGACCCAGTACTTC
cdr3_aa: CATSDLTGSKETQYF
d_call: -
j_call: TRBJ2-5
clone_size: few
v_call: TRBV24-1

cdr3_nt: TGCAGTGCTAGAGTTCGGGGTTTCGACGAGCAGTACTTC
cdr3_aa: CSARVRGFDEQYF
d_call: -
j_call: TRBJ2-7
clone_size: many
v_call: TRBV20-1

cdr3_nt: TGTGCCAGCTCGAGCGGGGACTCCTACGAGCAGTACTTC
cdr3_aa: CASSSGDSYEQYF
d_call: TRBD2
j_call: TRBJ2-7
clone_size: many
v_call: TRBV27

cdr3_nt: TGTGCCAGTAGTATCGTCAGGGGGCCAGCGGGATTCAGCGCAGATACGCAGTATTTT
cdr3_aa: CASSIVRGPAGFSADTQYF
d_call: -
j_call: TRBJ2-3
clone_size: -
v_call: TRBV19

cdr3_nt: TGTGCCACGACCCGACAGGGTTATGGCTACACCTTC
cdr3_aa: CATTRQGYGYTF
d_call: TRBD1
j_call: TRBJ1-2
clone_size: -
v_call: TRBV6-1

cdr3_nt: TGTGCTAGTGGTTTGGTTGGGTCCTACGAGCAGTACTTC
cdr3_aa: CASGLVGSYEQYF
d_call: -
j_call: TRBJ2-7
clone_size: many
v_call: TRBV12-5

cdr3_nt: TGTGCCAGCAGTGAGGAGCCCTATGGCTACACCTTC
cdr3_aa: CASSEEPYGYTF
d_call: -
j_call: TRBJ1-2
clone_size: many
v_call: TRBV2

cdr3_nt: TGCGCCAGCAGCCATTTCCGGACCGGGACAGGTTCGTACGAGCAGTACTTC
cdr3_aa: CASSHFRTGTGSYEQYF
d_call: TRBD1
j_call: TRBJ2-7
clone_size: many
v_call: TRBV4-1

cdr3_nt: TGCAGTGCCCATAGGGGGAACGAGGGACAGCCCCAGCATTTT
cdr3_aa: CSAHRGNEGQPQHF
d_call: -
j_call: TRBJ1-5
clone_size: few
v_call: TRBV20-1

cdr3_nt: TGTGCCGCCAGTGCCGGAGGGAGTAGCAACGAGCAGTACTTC
cdr3_aa: CAASAGGSSNEQYF
d_call: -
j_call: TRBJ2-7
clone_size: few
v_call: TRBV24-1

cdr3_nt: TGTGCCAGCAGCCTCAGGGGGGGGAATCAGCCCCAGCATTTT
cdr3_aa: CASSLRGGNQPQHF
d_call: TRBD1
j_call: TRBJ1-5
clone_size: many
v_call: TRBV3-1